This TCR beta chain emerged from a study of identical twins. Study conclusions and caveats: Monozygotic twin pairs showed more out-of-frame TCR alpha sharing than models estimated. For zero-insertion analyses, partial confounding could come from invariant MAIT and iNKT cells.

This clonotype showed up just a few times. Its antigen is still unknown. TCRdb ran MiXCR on the 5' RACE reads and lists one entry per CDR3 protein. The data show about 240,000 distinct CDR3 sequences, with roughly 10% seen just once and over 8% held by the top ten. The CDR3 has 15 amino acids. Germline V gene lookup returns CDR1 SGDLS and CDR2 YYNGEE. Trimming took 4 bases from V and 6 from J; bases not matched to a gene: 11. The sample comprised memory T cells sorted from blood. The chain carries TRBV9 and TRBJ2-7; TRBD1 matches at 9 bases. This receptor was taken from a man aged 50 to 59 in good health. This CDR3 is CASSPRPGQGPEQYF. The CDR3 coding sequence is TGTGCCAGCAGCCCCCGACCGGGACAGGGACCCGAGCAGTACTTC.